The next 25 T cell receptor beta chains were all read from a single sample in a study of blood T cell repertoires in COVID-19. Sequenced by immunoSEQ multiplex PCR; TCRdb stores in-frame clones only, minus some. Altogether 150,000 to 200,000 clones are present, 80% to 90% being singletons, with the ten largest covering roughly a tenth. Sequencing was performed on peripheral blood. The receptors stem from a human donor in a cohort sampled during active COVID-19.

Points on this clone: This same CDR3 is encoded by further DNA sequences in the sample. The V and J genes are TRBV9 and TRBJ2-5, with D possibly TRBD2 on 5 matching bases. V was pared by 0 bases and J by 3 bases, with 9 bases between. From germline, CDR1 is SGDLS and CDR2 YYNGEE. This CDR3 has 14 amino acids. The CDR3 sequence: CASSVATGEETQYF. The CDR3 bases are TGTGCCAGCAGCGTAGCTACCGGGGAAGAGACCCAGTACTTC.

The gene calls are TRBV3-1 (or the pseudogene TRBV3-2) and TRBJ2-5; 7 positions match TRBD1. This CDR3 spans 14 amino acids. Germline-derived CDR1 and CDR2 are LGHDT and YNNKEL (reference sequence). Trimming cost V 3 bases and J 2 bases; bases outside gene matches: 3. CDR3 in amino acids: CASSQRQGQETQYF. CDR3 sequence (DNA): TGTGCCAGCAGCCAGCGACAGGGACAAGAGACCCAGTACTTC.

The CDR3 nucleotides are TGTGCCAGCAGTTTATTCGGGACAGGGAGATTCGATGGCTACACCTTC. It codes for CASSLFGTGRFDGYTF. This chain joins TRBV28 and TRBJ1-2; 9 positions match TRBD1. CDR3 length: 16 amino acids. Germline V gene data show CDR1 as MDHEN and CDR2 as SYDVKM. V was clipped by 1 base and J by 6 bases; unmatched bases: 9.

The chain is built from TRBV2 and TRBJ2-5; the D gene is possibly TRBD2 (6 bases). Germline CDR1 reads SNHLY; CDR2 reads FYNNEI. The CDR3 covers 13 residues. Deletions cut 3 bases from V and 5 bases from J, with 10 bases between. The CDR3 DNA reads TGTGCCAGCAGTGATGGACGGGAGGAGACCCAGTACTTC. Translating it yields CASSDGREETQYF.

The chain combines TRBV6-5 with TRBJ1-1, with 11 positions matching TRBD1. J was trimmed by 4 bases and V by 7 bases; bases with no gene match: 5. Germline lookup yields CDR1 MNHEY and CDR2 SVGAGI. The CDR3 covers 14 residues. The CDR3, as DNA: TGTGCCAGCATGAGGGGGACAGGGGGCACTGAAGCTTTCTTT. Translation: CASMRGTGGTEAFF.

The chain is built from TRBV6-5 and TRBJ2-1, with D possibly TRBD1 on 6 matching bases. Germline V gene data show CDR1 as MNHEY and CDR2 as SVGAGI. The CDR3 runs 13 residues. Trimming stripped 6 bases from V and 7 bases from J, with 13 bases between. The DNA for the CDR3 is TGTGCCAGCAGGACAGGAAGCAGGAATGAGCAGTTCTTC. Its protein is CASRTGSRNEQFF.

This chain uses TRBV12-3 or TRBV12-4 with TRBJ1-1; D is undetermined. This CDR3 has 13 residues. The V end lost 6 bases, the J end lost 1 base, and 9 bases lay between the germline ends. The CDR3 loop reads CASSRKANTEAFF. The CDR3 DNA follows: TGTGCCAGCAGCAGGAAAGCGAACACTGAAGCTTTCTTT.

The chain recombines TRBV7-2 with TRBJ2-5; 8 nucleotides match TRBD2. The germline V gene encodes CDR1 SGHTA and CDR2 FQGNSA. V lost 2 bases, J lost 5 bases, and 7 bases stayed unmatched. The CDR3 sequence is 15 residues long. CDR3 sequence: CASSLITSGRETQYF. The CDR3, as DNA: TGTGCCAGCAGCTTAATAACTAGCGGACGGGAGACCCAGTACTTC. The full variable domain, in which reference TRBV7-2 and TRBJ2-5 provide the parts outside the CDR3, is GAGVSQSPSNKVTEKGKDVELRCDPISGHTALYWYRQSLGQGLEFLIYFQGNSAPDKSGLPSDRFSAERTGGSVSTLTIQRTQQEDSAVYLCASSLITSGRETQYFGPGTRLLVL.

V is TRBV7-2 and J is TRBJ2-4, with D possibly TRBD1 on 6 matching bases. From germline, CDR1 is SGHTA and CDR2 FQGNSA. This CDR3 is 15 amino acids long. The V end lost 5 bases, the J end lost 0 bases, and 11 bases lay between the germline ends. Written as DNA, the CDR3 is TGTGCCAGCAGCAATCAGGGGATAGCCAAAAACATTCAGTACTTC. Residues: CASSNQGIAKNIQYF.

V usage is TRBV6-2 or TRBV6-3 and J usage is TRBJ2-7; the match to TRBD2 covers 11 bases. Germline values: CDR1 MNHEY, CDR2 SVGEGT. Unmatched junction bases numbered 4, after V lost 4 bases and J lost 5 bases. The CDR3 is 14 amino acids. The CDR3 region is CASSSLAGENEQYF. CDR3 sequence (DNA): TGTGCCAGCAGTTCACTAGCGGGAGAGAACGAGCAGTACTTC.

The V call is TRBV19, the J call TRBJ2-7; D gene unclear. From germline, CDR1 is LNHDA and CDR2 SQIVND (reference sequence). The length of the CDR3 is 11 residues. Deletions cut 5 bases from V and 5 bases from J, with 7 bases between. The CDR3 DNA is TGTGCCAGTAGTGATGGGCACGAGCAGTACTTC. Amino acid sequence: CASSDGHEQYF.

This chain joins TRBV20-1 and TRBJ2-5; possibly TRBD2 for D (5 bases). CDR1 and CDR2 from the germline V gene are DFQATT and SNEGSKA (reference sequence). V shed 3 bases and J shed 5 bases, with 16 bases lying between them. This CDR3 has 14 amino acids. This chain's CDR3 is CSASPSTTGETQYF. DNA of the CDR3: TGCAGTGCTAGTCCTAGCACAACCGGGGAGACCCAGTACTTC.

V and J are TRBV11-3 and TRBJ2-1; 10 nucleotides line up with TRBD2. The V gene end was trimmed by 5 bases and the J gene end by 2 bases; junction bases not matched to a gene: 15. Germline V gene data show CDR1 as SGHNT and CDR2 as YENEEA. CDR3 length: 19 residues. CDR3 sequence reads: CASSGYNWTSGPAYNEQFF. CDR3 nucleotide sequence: TGTGCCAGCAGCGGGTATAATTGGACTAGCGGACCCGCCTACAATGAGCAGTTCTTC.

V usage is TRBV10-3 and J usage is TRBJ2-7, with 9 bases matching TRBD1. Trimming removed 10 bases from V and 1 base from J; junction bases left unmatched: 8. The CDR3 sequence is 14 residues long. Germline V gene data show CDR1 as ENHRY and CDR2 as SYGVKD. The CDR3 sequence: CATKPGQGSYEQYF. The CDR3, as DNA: TGTGCCACCAAACCGGGACAGGGATCCTACGAGCAGTACTTC.

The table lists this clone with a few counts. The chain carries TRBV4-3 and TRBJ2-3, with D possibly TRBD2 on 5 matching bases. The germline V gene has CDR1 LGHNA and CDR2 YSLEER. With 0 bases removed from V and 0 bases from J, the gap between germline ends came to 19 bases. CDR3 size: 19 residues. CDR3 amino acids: CASSQEIPTGAASTDTQYF. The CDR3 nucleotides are TGCGCCAGCAGCCAAGAGATCCCAACTGGAGCGGCTAGCACAGATACGCAGTATTTT.

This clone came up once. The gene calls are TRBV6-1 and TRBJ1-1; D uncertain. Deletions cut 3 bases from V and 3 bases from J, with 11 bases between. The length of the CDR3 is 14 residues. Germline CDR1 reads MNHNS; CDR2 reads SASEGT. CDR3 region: CASSDESPYTEAFF. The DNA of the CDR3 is TGTGCCAGCAGTGATGAGTCTCCCTACACTGAAGCTTTCTTT.

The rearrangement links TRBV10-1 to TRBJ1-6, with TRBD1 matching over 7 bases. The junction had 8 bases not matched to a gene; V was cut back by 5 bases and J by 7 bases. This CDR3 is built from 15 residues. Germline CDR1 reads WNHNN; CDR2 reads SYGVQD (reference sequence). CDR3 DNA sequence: TGCGCCAGCAGTCCGACAGGGAATGGGAATTCACCCCTCCACTTT. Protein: CASSPTGNGNSPLHF.

The CDR3 region is CASSQDEYSPLHF. The CDR3 DNA is TGCGCCAGCAGCCAAGATGAGTATTCACCCCTCCACTTT. The chain employs TRBV4-3 and TRBJ1-6; D not certain. The germline V and J ends were trimmed by 0 bases and 8 bases, with 5 bases remaining between them. The CDR3 sequence is 13 residues long. Per germline, CDR1 LGHNA and CDR2 YSLEER.

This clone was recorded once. The CDR3 reads CASSLGGLAGSYEQYF. CDR3 DNA sequence: TGTGCCAGCAGTTTAGGGGGACTAGCGGGGAGCTACGAGCAGTACTTC. The rearrangement joins TRBV27 to TRBJ2-7, with 13 bases identical to TRBD2. Trimming at V came to 2 bases and at J to 3 bases, leaving 4 bases not matched to a gene. The CDR3 consists of 16 residues. CDR1 is MNHEY and CDR2 is SMNVEV in the germline V gene (reference sequence).

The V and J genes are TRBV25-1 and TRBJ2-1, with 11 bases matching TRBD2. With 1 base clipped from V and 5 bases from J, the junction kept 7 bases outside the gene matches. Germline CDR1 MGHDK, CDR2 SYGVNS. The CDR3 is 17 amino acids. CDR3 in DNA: TGTGCCAGCAGTGAATTCGGCACTAGCGGGAGTGACAATGAGCAGTTCTTC. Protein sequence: CASSEFGTSGSDNEQFF.

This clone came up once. CDR3: CASSLVLAGGSTDTQYF. The CDR3, as DNA: TGTGCCAGCAGTTTGGTCCTAGCGGGGGGTAGCACAGATACGCAGTATTTT. The J gene is TRBJ2-3, the V gene TRBV6-2 or TRBV6-3, with 11 bases matching TRBD2. CDR3 length: 17 amino acids. Trimming at V came to 4 bases and at J to 0 bases, leaving 6 bases not matched to a gene. Germline V CDR1 and CDR2: MNHEY, SVGEGT.

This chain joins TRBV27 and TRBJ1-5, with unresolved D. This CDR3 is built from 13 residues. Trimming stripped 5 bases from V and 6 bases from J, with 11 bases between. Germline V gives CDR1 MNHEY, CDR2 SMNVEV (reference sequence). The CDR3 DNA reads TGTGCCAGCAGTCCTGCCGCGGGTCAGCCCCAGCATTTT. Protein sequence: CASSPAAGQPQHF.

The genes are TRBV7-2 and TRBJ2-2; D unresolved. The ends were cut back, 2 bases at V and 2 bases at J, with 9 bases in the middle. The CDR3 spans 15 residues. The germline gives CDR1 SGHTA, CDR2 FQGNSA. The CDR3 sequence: CASSLFRKNTGELFF. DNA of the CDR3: TGTGCCAGCAGCTTATTCAGGAAAAACACCGGGGAGCTGTTTTTT.

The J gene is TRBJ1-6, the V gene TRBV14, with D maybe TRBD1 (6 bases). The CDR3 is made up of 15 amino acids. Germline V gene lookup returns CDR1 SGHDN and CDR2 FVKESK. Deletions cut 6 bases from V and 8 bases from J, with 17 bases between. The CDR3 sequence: CASSHQGGQYSPLHF. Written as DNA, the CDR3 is TGTGCCAGCAGTCACCAGGGCGGACAGTATTCACCCCTCCACTTT.

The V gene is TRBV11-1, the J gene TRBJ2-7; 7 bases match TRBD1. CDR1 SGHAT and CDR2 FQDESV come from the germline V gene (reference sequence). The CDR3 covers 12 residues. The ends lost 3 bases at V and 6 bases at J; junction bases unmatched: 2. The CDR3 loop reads CASSFTGVEQYF. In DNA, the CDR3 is TGTGCCAGCAGCTTCACAGGGGTCGAGCAGTACTTC.